The 8 T cell receptor beta chains given below trace back to one sample, sequenced in a study of cytomegalovirus exposure and HLA in healthy donors (dated by TCRdb to 2016 to 2017). Libraries were built with the immunoSEQ multiplex PCR assay. For the multiplex PCR, a mixture combining 60 forward primers for TCR Vbeta segments and 13 reverse primers for TCR Jbeta segments was used. Here the immuneACCESS table is served through TCRdb, limited to in-frame sequences with V and J called. Missing clones are a known gap in these copies; in checked studies unresolved V genes cover under half, and the rest lacks a known reason. This sample comprises 150,000 or so clones, under 85% of them detected only once. The top ten clones comprise roughly 6.3% of the sample. Sequences were obtained from PBMCs. The receptor set was obtained from a woman between 35 and 50 years old in good health and CMV-seropositive.

The chain carries TRBV9 and TRBJ1-2; 10 bases line up with TRBD1. The CDR3 consists of 15 residues. The V and J ends lost 0 bases and 8 bases, in that order; junction bases with no gene match: 7. Germline-derived CDR1 and CDR2 are SGDLS and YYNGEE. The CDR3 sequence is CASSVVGTGDEGYTF. The DNA for the CDR3 is TGTGCCAGCAGCGTAGTTGGGACAGGGGATGAAGGCTACACCTTC.

The CDR3 region is CATGASSYEQYF. DNA of the CDR3: TGTGCCACCGGAGCAAGCTCCTACGAGCAGTACTTC. J is TRBJ2-7 and V is TRBV10-3; no clear D. Trimming took 10 bases from V and 0 from J, leaving 10 bases between them. CDR1 and CDR2 from the germline V gene are ENHRY and SYGVKD. The CDR3 is 12 amino acids.

The rearrangement uses TRBV27 and TRBJ1-6; D is perhaps TRBD1 (6 bases). The germline V gene encodes CDR1 MNHEY and CDR2 SMNVEV (reference sequence). Trimming took 4 bases from V and 3 from J, leaving 7 bases between them. The CDR3 is 14 residues long. The CDR3 DNA reads as TGTGCCAGCAGTTCGGACAGCTATAATTCACCCCTCCACTTT. This codes for CASSSDSYNSPLHF.

J is TRBJ2-2 and V is TRBV6-1; D might be TRBD2 (6 bases). The CDR3 is 15 residues long. V lost 8 bases and J lost 1, with 14 bases in between. CDR1 is MNHNS and CDR2 is SASEGT in the germline V gene. The chain's CDR3 is CASGFGRENTGELFF. The CDR3 DNA reads as TGTGCCAGCGGTTTCGGGCGGGAGAACACCGGGGAGCTGTTTTTT.

The chain joins TRBV5-4 to TRBJ1-4, with D possibly being TRBD1 (6 bases). CDR1 is SGHNT, CDR2 YYREEE, per germline (reference sequence). The CDR3 consists of 15 residues. Trimming pared 5 bases from V and 3 bases from J, leaving 14 bases between. The CDR3 DNA is TGTGCCAGCAGGGCTACAGGGAGCTCTAATGAAAAACTGTTTTTT. This encodes CASRATGSSNEKLFF.

The V and J genes are TRBV28 and TRBJ1-3; 9 bases map to TRBD1. The V segment lost 3 bases and the J segment 0 bases; nucleotides outside the gene matches: 6. The germline V gene has CDR1 MDHEN and CDR2 SYDVKM. The CDR3 length is 17 residues. CDR3 sequence reads: CASSFLGQGNSGNTIYF. The CDR3 DNA reads TGTGCCAGCAGTTTCCTCGGACAGGGGAACTCTGGAAACACCATATATTTT.

The CDR3 sequence: CASSLRGGNYGYTF. In DNA, the CDR3 is TGCGCCAGCAGCTTGCGTGGGGGGAACTATGGCTACACCTTC. The chain couples TRBV5-1 to TRBJ1-2; D may be TRBD1 (5 bases). This CDR3 has 14 residues. Deletions cut 1 base from V and 2 bases from J, with 9 bases between. Germline V gives CDR1 SGHRS, CDR2 YFSETQ.

This clone was seen more than once but under ten times. V is TRBV19 and J is TRBJ1-1; D may be TRBD1 (5 bases). CDR1 LNHDA and CDR2 SQIVND come from the germline V gene (reference sequence). The V end lost 3 bases, the J end lost 5 bases, and 10 bases lay between the germline ends. This CDR3 is built from 13 residues. The CDR3 coding sequence is TGTGCCAGTAGTATGGGGCAGCCTACTGAAGCTTTCTTT. Its translation: CASSMGQPTEAFF.